The present entry profiles one TCR beta chain with its context. The target antigen is unknown. The sample belongs to a study of T cells in Graves' hyperthyroidism and ophthalmopathy. Study context: At initial diagnosis, before any treatment had begun, peripheral blood was obtained. Points from the study as a whole: Blood samples included most of the expanded thyroid clonotypes exceeding 0.001.

Per the germline V gene, CDR1 is MDHEN and CDR2 is SYDVKM. V lost 6 bases to trimming and J lost 2 bases; unmatched junction nucleotides: 10. The CDR3 totals 18 residues. Using RNA transcripts as the source, TCR beta CDR3 regions were amplified. TCR CDR3 regions were first amplified by RT-PCR with HTBI primers. Each CDR3 protein gets one entry after TCRdb re-called the multiplex PCR reads with MiXCR. The repertoire has about 640,000 distinct CDR3 sequences, less than 25% of them found once; the top ten carry 34%. Patients affected by ophthalmopathy presented a Clinical Activity Score of at least 3, a NOSPECS grade of at least 4, and disease duration below 3 months. Orbital computed tomography and thyroid ultrasound, together with serum TRAb and thyroxine and clinical symptoms, were used for diagnoses.

The sample consisted of blood. The V call is TRBV28, the J call TRBJ2-3; 14 bases are a match to TRBD2. This TCR was sampled from a man younger than 45 with Graves' ophthalmopathy. The CDR3 coding sequence is TGTGCCAGCAGGCCCTGGACTAGCGGGGGGTTGCACACAGATACGCAGTATTTT. It encodes CASRPWTSGGLHTDTQYF. The whole variable domain, remainder taken from reference TRBV28 and TRBJ2-3, is DVKVTQSSRYLVKRTGEKVFLECVQDMDHENMFWYRQDPGLGLRLIYFSYDVKMKEKGDIPEGYSVSREKKERFSLILESASTNQTSMYLCASRPWTSGGLHTDTQYFGPGTRLTVL.